A selection of T cell receptor beta chains follows, all from one sample in a study of blood T cell repertoires in COVID-19. TCRdb's table, derived via immunoSEQ multiplex PCR, lists solely in-frame clones and lacks some. Of 300,000 to 350,000 clones detected, about 88% appear once; the ten largest clones hold over 0.9%. Sequences were obtained from PBMCs or T cells enriched from blood (not recorded which). All receptors come from a woman in her 30s who had been exposed to COVID-19. The CDR3 runs from the conserved cysteine through the conserved F or W. Fields, in order: V gene, J gene, D gene, clone size, CDR3 DNA, CDR3 protein. A D gene is named only where the DNA matches it firmly. Clone size is stated in some rows and not others, as once, few, many or a class when expanded.

>TRBV5-1|TRBJ2-7|.|.
TGCGCCAGCAGCCTAGCCGGGACACTAGCCTACGAGCAGTACTTC
CASSLAGTLAYEQYF
>TRBV19|TRBJ1-1|.|.
TGTGCCAGTAGTATAAGCGGGATTGGTCCCTACACTGAAGCTTTCTTT
CASSISGIGPYTEAFF
>TRBV9|TRBJ2-1|TRBD1|.
TGTGCCAGCAGCGTAACCCCGGGACAGGGGGGGCACAATGAGCAGTTCTTC
CASSVTPGQGGHNEQFF
>TRBV6-5|TRBJ2-2|.|.
TGTGCCAGCAGGAAGACTAGAACGAACACCGGGGAGCTGTTTTTT
CASRKTRTNTGELFF
>TRBV24-1|TRBJ2-2|TRBD1|.
TGTGCCACCAGCAGGACAGGGGGCTCTAGAAGCACCGGGGAGCTGTTTTTT
CATSRTGGSRSTGELFF
>TRBV29-1|TRBJ2-1|.|.
TGCAGCGTCGCACTAGCCTACAATGAGCAGTTCTTC
CSVALAYNEQFF
>TRBV7-9|TRBJ1-2|.|.
TGTGCCAGCAGCGTCGCGGGGGGCGATGGCTACACCTTC
CASSVAGGDGYTF
>TRBV15|TRBJ2-1|TRBD2|.
TGTGCCACCAGCAGAGTTCTACGGGAGGGTCACAATGAGCAGTTCTTC
CATSRVLREGHNEQFF
>TRBV6-5|TRBJ1-6|.|.
TGTGCCAGCAGGGGGGCTCCCGATAATTCACCCCTCCACTTT
CASRGAPDNSPLHF
>TRBV6-5|TRBJ1-3|.|.
TGTGCCAGCAGTTCCGGGGAAACTGGAAACACCATATATTTT
CASSSGETGNTIYF
>TRBV18|TRBJ1-1|.|.
TGTGCCAGCTCACCACCGAAGAGGGCCCAGTACACTGAAGCTTTCTTT
CASSPPKRAQYTEAFF
>TRBV25-1|TRBJ1-3|.|.
TGTGCCAGCAGTGAATTTGGCAGAGGCCCCTCTGGAAACACCATATATTTT
CASSEFGRGPSGNTIYF
>TRBV27|TRBJ2-7|TRBD1|.
TGTGCCAGCAGTGGCGGACAGGTATCAAGCTACGAGCAGTACTTC
CASSGGQVSSYEQYF
>TRBV6-1|TRBJ2-7|TRBD1|once
TGTGCCAGCAGTGAAGAGTATGGCAGGGGGTTCTCCTACGAGCAGTACTTC
CASSEEYGRGFSYEQYF
>TRBV7-9|TRBJ2-1|TRBD2|.
TGTGCCAGCAGCCGGACTAGCGAGAGCTCCTACAATGAGCAGTTCTTC
CASSRTSESSYNEQFF
>TRBV10-1|TRBJ2-1|.|once
TGCGCCAGCAGTGAGGGGCCTAGCGCATACAATGAGCAGTTCTTC
CASSEGPSAYNEQFF
>TRBV19|TRBJ1-6|TRBD1|.
TGTGCCACGGGACAGGGTGCCTCACCCCTCCACTTT
CATGQGASPLHF
>TRBV5-6|TRBJ1-1|.|once
TGTGCCAGCAACCCGAGACGTAGGGAGGGAAGCACTGAAGCTTTCTTT
CASNPRRREGSTEAFF
>TRBV27|TRBJ2-7|TRBD1|.
TGTGCCAGCAATGGACAGGGTAGGCCCAGCTGGGGGGAGCAGTACTTC
CASNGQGRPSWGEQYF
>TRBV5-1|TRBJ2-5|TRBD1|.
TGCGCCAGCAGCTTCGGGACAGGGGCTGAGACCCAGTACTTC
CASSFGTGAETQYF
>TRBV7-9|TRBJ1-1|TRBD1|few
TGTGCCAGCAGCTTGGGACAGGAAGCTTTCTTT
CASSLGQEAFF
>TRBV5-6|TRBJ2-5|.|.
TGTGCCAGCAGCTTTTTGACAGTGGGAGAGACCCAGTACTTC
CASSFLTVGETQYF
>TRBV3-1/TRBV3-2|TRBJ2-7|.|.
TGTGCCAGCAGCCAAGATGGCGGCGAGCAGTACTTC
CASSQDGGEQYF
>TRBV3-1/TRBV3-2|TRBJ2-7|TRBD2|.
TGTGCCAGCAGCCAAGAGGGGGGAGGGTACGAGCAGTACTTC
CASSQEGGGYEQYF
>TRBV10-3|TRBJ1-1|TRBD1|.
TGTGCCATCAGTGACGGGACAGGGAACACTGAAGCTTTCTTT
CAISDGTGNTEAFF
>TRBV10-1|TRBJ2-1|.|.
TGCGCCAGCAGTCCACTAGGCCTAGGACACAATGAGCAGTTCTTC
CASSPLGLGHNEQFF
>TRBV28|TRBJ1-4|.|.
TGTGCCAGCAGTCGCCCGGGACGGGAGAATGAAAAACTGTTTTTT
CASSRPGRENEKLFF
>TRBV2|TRBJ2-6|.|once
TGTGCCAGCAGTGAGGCAGGCTCTGGGGCCAACGTCCTGACTTTC
CASSEAGSGANVLTF
>TRBV14|TRBJ2-5|TRBD2|few
TGTGCCAGCAGCCAAGGAGTACTAGCGGGGAAGATGGGGACCCAGTACTTC
CASSQGVLAGKMGTQYF
>TRBV4-2|TRBJ1-5|TRBD1|.
TGTGCCAGCAGCCAAGATGGGACAGGTAATCAGCCCCAGCATTTT
CASSQDGTGNQPQHF
>TRBV12-3/TRBV12-4|TRBJ2-7|.|.
TGTGCCAGCACCGCGGACTTGTACGAGCAGTACTTC
CASTADLYEQYF
>TRBV28|TRBJ2-1|TRBD2|.
TGTGCCAGCACACGACTAGCGGGTTTCCCCTTCAATGAGCAGTTCTTC
CASTRLAGFPFNEQFF
>TRBV7-2|TRBJ2-5|.|.
TGTGCCAGCAGTTCTCTCCAGCGGGTCCAAGAGACCCAGTACTTC
CASSSLQRVQETQYF
>TRBV2|TRBJ2-4|TRBD2|.
TGTGCCAGCAGTGAAGCGGGACTAGCGGGAGGGGGCGACATTCAGTACTTC
CASSEAGLAGGGDIQYF
>TRBV19|TRBJ2-3|.|.
TGTGCCAGTAGTATCGGTCACAGCACAGATACGCAGTATTTT
CASSIGHSTDTQYF
>TRBV13|TRBJ2-1|TRBD2|.
TGTGCCAGCAGCTTAGGGGCGGGGGGATGGAATGAGCAGTTCTTC
CASSLGAGGWNEQFF
>TRBV3-1/TRBV3-2|TRBJ1-3|.|.
TGTGCCAGCAGCCAAGGGGGCGGCCACTCTGGAAACACCATATATTTT
CASSQGGGHSGNTIYF